Listed below are T cell receptor beta chains from one sample, sequenced in a study of CXCR3-negative and CXCR3-positive naive CD8 T cells. TCRdb reprocessed the 5' RACE reads; each CDR3 protein has one entry and no DNA is given. Its clone listing holds approximately 100,000 distinct CDR3 sequences. Sequenced sample: naive CXCR3+ CD8+ T cells from blood. The receptor source for this set is a human donor in good health. Some clones in this sample may be carry-over from other donors' samples. Each CDR3 is given with its conserved first and last residue.

V	J	CDR3
TRBV28	TRBJ2-4	CASSFWGRGAKNIQYF
TRBV25-1	TRBJ2-1	CASSELLNEQFF
TRBV29-1	TRBJ2-3	CSQFETSGGPTDTQYF
TRBV20-1	TRBJ2-7	CSASPRAVYEQYF
TRBV7-8	TRBJ2-3	CASSLARGDRTDTQYF
TRBV5-5	TRBJ1-2	CASSLTDFYGYTF
TRBV21-1	TRBJ1-4	CASSKGGAPGGEKLFF
TRBV13	TRBJ2-6	CASSSRDTKLKASGANVLTF
TRBV28	TRBJ2-5	CASSITGTGDGETQYF
TRBV6-2/TRBV6-3	TRBJ2-7	CASSPQSSYEQYF
TRBV7-9	TRBJ2-5	CASTPPARDRETQYF
TRBV7-9	TRBJ2-7	CASSLGDMSSYEQYF